The 22 T cell receptor beta chains below were found in one sample sequenced in a study of blood T cell repertoires in COVID-19. The repertoire was sequenced with immunoSEQ multiplex PCR; TCRdb's copy has only in-frame clones and lacks some. The data show some 350,000 clones, with roughly 84% seen just once and 3% held by the top ten. Sequenced: PBMCs or T cells enriched from blood (not recorded which). Receptors originate from a woman aged 25 to 39 who had recovered from COVID-19.

V and J are TRBV7-9 and TRBJ1-2; D perhaps matches TRBD1 (6 bases). Germline loops: CDR1 SEHNR, CDR2 FQNEAQ (reference sequence). Trimming removed 0 bases from V and 2 bases from J, with 10 bases in between. The CDR3 contains 15 residues. The CDR3 nucleotides are TGTGCCAGCAGCTTAGCGCCTGGACAGAACTATGGCTACACCTTC. This translates into CASSLAPGQNYGYTF.

The chain employs TRBV6-5 and TRBJ2-3, with D unclear. CDR3 length equals 13 residues. In germline, CDR1 is MNHEY, CDR2 SVGAGI. V lost 8 bases and J lost 2, with 11 bases in between. The CDR3 region is CASSLPNTDTQYF. The CDR3 DNA is TGTGCCAGCTCTCTTCCTAACACAGATACGCAGTATTTT.

V usage is TRBV27 and J usage is TRBJ1-3; the match to TRBD1 covers 7 bases. The CDR3 sequence is 16 residues long. The V gene end was trimmed by 8 bases and the J gene end by 4 bases; junction bases not matched to a gene: 14. Germline V lookup: CDR1 MNHEY, CDR2 SMNVEV (reference sequence). The CDR3 protein is CASSTTGTGVGNTIYF. CDR3 nucleotide sequence: TGTGCCAGCTCGACAACCGGTACAGGGGTCGGAAACACCATATATTTT.

The V gene is TRBV5-1, the J gene TRBJ1-1, with a weak D call TRBD1 (5 bases). Between the trimmed V and J ends, which lost 6 bases and 4 bases, there was a span of 13 bases. CDR1 is SGHRS, CDR2 YFSETQ, per germline. This CDR3 spans 13 amino acids. The chain's CDR3 is CASMGGPGTEAFF. CDR3 sequence (DNA): TGCGCCAGCATGGGGGGTCCGGGCACTGAAGCTTTCTTT.

CDR3 in amino acids: CASSPRSLAGEGSYNEQFF. For the CDR3, the DNA is TGTGCCAGCTCACCACGCAGCCTAGCGGGAGAGGGAAGCTACAATGAGCAGTTCTTC. This chain links TRBV18 with TRBJ2-1; 10 positions agree with TRBD2. The CDR3 is made up of 19 amino acids. The V gene end was trimmed by 1 base and the J gene end by 3 bases; junction bases not matched to a gene: 12. The germline V gene encodes CDR1 KGHSH and CDR2 LQKENI.

This clone was seen a handful of times. The same CDR3 can be traced to other DNA sequences in this sample. The chain couples TRBV12-3 or TRBV12-4 to TRBJ1-2; 7 positions agree with TRBD1. The CDR3 is made up of 13 amino acids. Germline trimming cut 5 bases from V and 4 bases from J; bases unmatched to any gene: 4. This CDR3 is CASSPSGGYGYTF. CDR3 bases: TGTGCCAGCAGTCCATCAGGGGGCTATGGCTACACCTTC.

CDR3 nucleotide sequence: TGTGCCAGCAGCTCGACTAGCGGGACATCCCAAGATACGCAGTATTTT. Its protein product is CASSSTSGTSQDTQYF. The chain couples TRBV7-9 to TRBJ2-3; TRBD2 matches at 11 bases. The junction had 8 bases not matched to a gene; V was cut back by 4 bases and J by 5 bases. The CDR3 totals 16 residues. CDR1 and CDR2 from the germline V gene are SEHNR and FQNEAQ (reference sequence).

The rearrangement links TRBV4-1 to TRBJ1-2; D uncertain. This CDR3 comprises 14 residues. Germline lookup yields CDR1 MGHRA and CDR2 YSYEKL. V was clipped by 4 bases and J by 2 bases, with 11 bases between them. In DNA, the CDR3 is TGCGCCAGCAGCCTAAGAGAAATCAACTATGGCTACACCTTC. Translated, it gives CASSLREINYGYTF.

This clone was seen only a few times. The chain combines TRBV5-4 with TRBJ1-1, with D perhaps matching TRBD1 (5 bases). CDR1 SGHNT and CDR2 YYREEE come from the germline V gene (reference sequence). Trimming shortened V by 0 bases and J by 12 bases, and 18 bases separated the two germline ends. The CDR3 length is 14 residues. The DNA for the CDR3 is TGTGCCAGCAGCTTGGACCCGGGTAGGGGATTATCTTTCTTT. This encodes CASSLDPGRGLSFF.

This chain connects TRBV5-8 to TRBJ1-6; possible D gene TRBD1, 6 bases. CDR3 length equals 14 residues. The V end was cut by 3 bases, the J end by 13 bases, with 17 bases between. Germline CDR1 and CDR2: SGHTS and YDEGEE. CDR3 loop: CASSYGQSLSPLHF. The CDR3 coding sequence is TGTGCCAGCAGCTATGGACAGAGCCTTTCCCCCCTCCACTTT. Variable domain in full (rest from reference TRBV5-8 and TRBJ1-6): EAGVTQSPTHLIKTRGQQATLRCSPISGHTSVYWYQQALGLGLQFLLWYDEGEERNRGNFPPRFSGRQFPNYSSELNVNALELEDSALYLCASSYGQSLSPLHFGNGTRLTVT.

The rearrangement links TRBV28 to TRBJ1-2; 9 bases are shared with TRBD1. Unmatched junction bases numbered 8, after V lost 6 bases and J lost 3 bases. Germline CDR1 and CDR2: MDHEN and SYDVKM. The CDR3 is 15 amino acids. CDR3 sequence (DNA): TGTGCCAGCAGAGGACAGGGGTATGTTCACTATGGCTACACCTTC. This sequence encodes CASRGQGYVHYGYTF.

The chain has TRBV28 and TRBJ1-4; D might be TRBD1 (5 bases). The CDR3 spans 16 residues. CDR1 MDHEN and CDR2 SYDVKM come from the germline V gene. V was clipped by 8 bases and J by 1 base, with 17 bases between them. The CDR3 region is CASLSIMGLTNEKLFF. As DNA, the CDR3 is TGTGCCAGCCTCTCTATAATGGGACTAACTAATGAAAAACTGTTTTTT.

The rearrangement uses TRBV5-1 and TRBJ2-1; 7 bases fit TRBD2. The CDR3 consists of 15 residues. After removal of 0 bases from V and 9 bases from J, the junction contained 9 bases not matched to a gene. Germline values: CDR1 SGHRS, CDR2 YFSETQ. The CDR3 loop is CASSLDRAGVFEQFF. The CDR3 nucleotides are TGCGCCAGCAGCTTGGATCGGGCGGGGGTCTTTGAGCAGTTCTTC. The variable domain in full, completed from reference TRBV5-1 and TRBJ2-1, reads KAGVTQTPRYLIKTRGQQVTLSCSPISGHRSVSWYQQTPGQGLQFLFEYFSETQRNKGNFPGRFSGRQFSNSRSEMNVSTLELGDSALYLCASSLDRAGVFEQFFGPGTRLTVL.

The J gene is TRBJ1-3, the V gene TRBV7-6; TRBD1 matches 7 bases. The length of the CDR3 is 19 residues. CDR1 and CDR2 from the germline V gene are SGHVS and FNYEAQ. Trimming removed 1 base from V and 0 bases from J; junction bases left unmatched: 12. CDR3 bases: TGTGCCAGCAGCTTAGGACAGGGTAGGCCTCCTATCTCTGGAAACACCATATATTTT. Amino acid sequence: CASSLGQGRPPISGNTIYF.

The table lists this clone with a few counts. The same CDR3 also results from other DNA sequences found in this sample. The chain uses TRBV18 and TRBJ1-5, with unresolved D. V gave up 2 bases and J gave up 4 bases, with 6 bases separating them. Germline CDR1 KGHSH, CDR2 LQKENI. This CDR3 is built from 13 residues. CDR3 coding DNA: TGTGCCAGCTCACCAGCGGGGAATCAGCCCCAGCATTTT. Translating it yields CASSPAGNQPQHF.

The V call is TRBV2, the J call TRBJ1-6, with D perhaps matching TRBD1 (5 bases). Trimming pared 7 bases from V and 12 bases from J, leaving 13 bases between. The CDR3 totals 12 residues. Germline V gene data show CDR1 as SNHLY and CDR2 as FYNNEI. The CDR3: CASTERGGPLHF. Here the CDR3 DNA reads TGTGCCAGCACCGAACGGGGGGGACCCCTCCACTTT.

In its sample, this clone was seen a few times. V and J are TRBV5-1 and TRBJ2-3; 8 bases line up with TRBD2. The CDR3 is 16 residues long. The trim removed 1 base at V and 4 bases at J, leaving 8 bases unmatched. Per germline, CDR1 SGHRS and CDR2 YFSETQ. The DNA of the CDR3 is TGCGCCAGCAGCTTGTACTCGGGAGGGGTAGCAGATACGCAGTATTTT. Its protein product is CASSLYSGGVADTQYF.

V is TRBV5-5 and J is TRBJ2-1, with 7 positions matching TRBD2. The CDR3 totals 16 residues. Germline loops: CDR1 SGHKS, CDR2 YYEKEE (reference sequence). With 1 base clipped from V and 2 bases from J, the junction kept 6 bases outside the gene matches. The chain's CDR3 is CASSLRGSGPYNEQFF. DNA of the CDR3: TGTGCCAGCAGCTTGCGCGGGAGTGGTCCCTACAATGAGCAGTTCTTC.

The CDR3 sequence is CATDRTGQSNQPQHF. The DNA for the CDR3 is TGTGCCACCGATCGGACGGGACAAAGCAATCAGCCCCAGCATTTT. This rearrangement joins TRBV19 to TRBJ1-5, with D possibly TRBD1 on 6 matching bases. The CDR3 spans 15 residues. The V gene's germline CDR1 is LNHDA and CDR2 SQIVND (reference sequence). Trimming pared 10 bases from V and 1 base from J, leaving 17 bases between.

The genes are TRBV29-1 and TRBJ2-7; 7 bases fit TRBD1. Trimming cost V 4 bases and J 6 bases; bases outside gene matches: 9. This CDR3 is 13 amino acids long. Germline V CDR1 and CDR2: SQVTM, ANQGSEA. CDR3 DNA sequence: TGCAGCGTTGCCGACAGGGATTTTCGCGAGCAGTACTTC. It translates to CSVADRDFREQYF.

This clone has a handful of counts. The chain couples TRBV5-6 to TRBJ1-2, with D perhaps matching TRBD1 (6 bases). V lost 3 bases, J lost 4 bases, and 13 bases lay in between. CDR3 size: 14 residues. From germline, CDR1 is SGHDT and CDR2 YYEEEE. CDR3 coding DNA: TGTGCCAGCAGCTGGGAGGGGGGAGTCTATGGCTACACCTTC. Protein: CASSWEGGVYGYTF.

This chain uses TRBV6-5 with TRBJ1-5; 8 positions agree with TRBD1. V shed 6 bases and J 5 bases; nucleotides not matched to a gene: 9. The CDR3 is made up of 15 amino acids. Germline V gene lookup returns CDR1 MNHEY and CDR2 SVGAGI. This CDR3 reads CASSYLDRVDQPQHF. CDR3 DNA sequence: TGTGCCAGCAGCTACCTGGACAGGGTGGATCAGCCCCAGCATTTT.